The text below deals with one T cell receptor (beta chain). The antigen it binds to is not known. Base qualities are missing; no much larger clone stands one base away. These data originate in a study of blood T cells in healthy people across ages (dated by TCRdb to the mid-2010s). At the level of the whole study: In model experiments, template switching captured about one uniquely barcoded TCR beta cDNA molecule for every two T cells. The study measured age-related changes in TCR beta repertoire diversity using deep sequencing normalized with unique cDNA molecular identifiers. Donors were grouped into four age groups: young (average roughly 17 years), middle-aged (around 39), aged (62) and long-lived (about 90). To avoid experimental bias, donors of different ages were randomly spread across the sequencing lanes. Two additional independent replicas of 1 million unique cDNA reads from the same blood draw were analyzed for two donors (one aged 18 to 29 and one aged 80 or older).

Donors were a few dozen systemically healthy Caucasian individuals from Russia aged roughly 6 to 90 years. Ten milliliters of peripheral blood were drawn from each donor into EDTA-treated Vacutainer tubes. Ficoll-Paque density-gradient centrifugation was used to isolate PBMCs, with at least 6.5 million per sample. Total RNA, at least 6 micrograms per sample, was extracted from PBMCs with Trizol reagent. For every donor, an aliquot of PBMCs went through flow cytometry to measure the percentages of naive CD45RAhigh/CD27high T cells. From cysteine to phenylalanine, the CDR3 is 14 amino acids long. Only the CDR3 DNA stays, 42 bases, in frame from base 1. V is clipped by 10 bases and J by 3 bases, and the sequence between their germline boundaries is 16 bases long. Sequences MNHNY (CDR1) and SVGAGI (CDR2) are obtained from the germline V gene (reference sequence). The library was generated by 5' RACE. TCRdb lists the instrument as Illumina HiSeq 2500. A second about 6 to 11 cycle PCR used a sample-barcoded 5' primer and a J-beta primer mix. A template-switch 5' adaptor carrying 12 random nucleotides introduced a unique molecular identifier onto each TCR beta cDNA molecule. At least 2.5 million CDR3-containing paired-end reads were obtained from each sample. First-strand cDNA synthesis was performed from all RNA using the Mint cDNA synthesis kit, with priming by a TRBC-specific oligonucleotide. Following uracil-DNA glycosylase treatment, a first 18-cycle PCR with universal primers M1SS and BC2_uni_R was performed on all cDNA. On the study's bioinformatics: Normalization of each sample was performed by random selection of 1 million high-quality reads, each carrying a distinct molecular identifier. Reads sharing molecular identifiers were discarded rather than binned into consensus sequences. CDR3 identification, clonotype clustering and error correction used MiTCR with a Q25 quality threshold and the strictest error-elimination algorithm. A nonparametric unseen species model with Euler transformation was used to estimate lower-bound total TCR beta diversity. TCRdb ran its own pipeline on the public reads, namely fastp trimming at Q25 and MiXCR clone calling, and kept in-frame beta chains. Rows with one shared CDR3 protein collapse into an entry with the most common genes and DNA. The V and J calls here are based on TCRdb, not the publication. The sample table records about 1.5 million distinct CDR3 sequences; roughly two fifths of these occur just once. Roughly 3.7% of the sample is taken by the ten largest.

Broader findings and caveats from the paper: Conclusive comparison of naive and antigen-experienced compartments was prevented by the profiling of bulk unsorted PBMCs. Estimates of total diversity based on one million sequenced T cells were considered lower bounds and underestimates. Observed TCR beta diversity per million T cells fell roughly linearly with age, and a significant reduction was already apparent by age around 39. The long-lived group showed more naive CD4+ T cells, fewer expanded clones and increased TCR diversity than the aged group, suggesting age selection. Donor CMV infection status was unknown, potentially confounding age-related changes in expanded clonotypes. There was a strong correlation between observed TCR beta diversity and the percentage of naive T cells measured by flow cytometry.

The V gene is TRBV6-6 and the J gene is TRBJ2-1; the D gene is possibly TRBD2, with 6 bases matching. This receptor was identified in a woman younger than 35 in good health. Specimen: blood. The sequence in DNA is TGTGCCACCGGCCGGGGAGGAATCTACAATGAGCAGTTCTTC. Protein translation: CATGRGGIYNEQFF.